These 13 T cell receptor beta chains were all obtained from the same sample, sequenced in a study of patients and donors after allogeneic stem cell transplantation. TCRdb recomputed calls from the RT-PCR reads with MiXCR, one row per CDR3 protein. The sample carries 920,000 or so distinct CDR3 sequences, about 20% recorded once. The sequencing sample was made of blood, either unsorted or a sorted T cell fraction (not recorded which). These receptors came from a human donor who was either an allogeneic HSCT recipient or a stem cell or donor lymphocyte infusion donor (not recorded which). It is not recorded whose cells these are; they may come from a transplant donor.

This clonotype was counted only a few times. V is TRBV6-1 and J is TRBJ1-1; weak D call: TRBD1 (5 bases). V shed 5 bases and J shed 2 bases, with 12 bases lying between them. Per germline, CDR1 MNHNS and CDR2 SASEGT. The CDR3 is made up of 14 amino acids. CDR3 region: CASSIGTRNTEAFF. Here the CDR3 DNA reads TGTGCCAGCAGTATCGGGACCAGAAACACTGAAGCTTTCTTT.

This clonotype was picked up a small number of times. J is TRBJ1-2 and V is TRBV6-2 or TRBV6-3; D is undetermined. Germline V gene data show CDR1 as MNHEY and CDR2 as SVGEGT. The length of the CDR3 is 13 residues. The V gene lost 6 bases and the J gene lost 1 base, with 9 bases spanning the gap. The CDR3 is CASRKAVNYGYTF. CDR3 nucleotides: TGTGCCAGCAGGAAAGCAGTTAACTATGGCTACACCTTC.

CDR3 region: CASSYRLAGEVREQFF. For the CDR3, the DNA is TGTGCCAGCAGTTACCGACTAGCGGGAGAGGTGCGGGAGCAGTTCTTC. The V and J genes are TRBV2 and TRBJ2-1; TRBD2 matches at 12 bases. The CDR3 loop spans 16 amino acids. V lost 5 bases and J lost 10; bases outside the gene matches: 12. Germline V gene lookup returns CDR1 SNHLY and CDR2 FYNNEI.

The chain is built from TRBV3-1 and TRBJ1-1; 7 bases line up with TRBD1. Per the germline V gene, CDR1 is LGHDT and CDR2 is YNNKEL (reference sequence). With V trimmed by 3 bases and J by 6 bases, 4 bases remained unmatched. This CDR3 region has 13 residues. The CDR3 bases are TGTGCCAGCAGCCACAGGGGGGGGGCTGAAGCTTTCTTT. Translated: CASSHRGGAEAFF. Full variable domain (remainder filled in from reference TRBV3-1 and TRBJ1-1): DTAVSQTPKYLVTQMGNDKSIKCEQNLGHDTMYWYKQDSKKFLKIMFSYNNKELIINETVPNRFSPKSPDKAHLNLHINSLELGDSAVYFCASSHRGGAEAFFGQGTRLTVV.

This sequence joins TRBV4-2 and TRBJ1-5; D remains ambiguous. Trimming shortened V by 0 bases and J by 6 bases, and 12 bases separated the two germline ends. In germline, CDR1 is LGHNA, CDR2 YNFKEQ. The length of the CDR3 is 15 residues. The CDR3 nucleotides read TGTGCCAGCAGCCAAGAAGGGCAGGAGCCTCAGCCCCAGCATTTT. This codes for CASSQEGQEPQPQHF.

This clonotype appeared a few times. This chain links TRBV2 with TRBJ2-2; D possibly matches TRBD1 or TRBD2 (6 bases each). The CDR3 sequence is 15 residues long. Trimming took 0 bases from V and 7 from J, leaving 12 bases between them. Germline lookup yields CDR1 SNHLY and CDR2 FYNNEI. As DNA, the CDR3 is TGTGCCAGCAGTGAAGCGATTCGGGGGCACGGGGAGCTGTTTTTT. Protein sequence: CASSEAIRGHGELFF.

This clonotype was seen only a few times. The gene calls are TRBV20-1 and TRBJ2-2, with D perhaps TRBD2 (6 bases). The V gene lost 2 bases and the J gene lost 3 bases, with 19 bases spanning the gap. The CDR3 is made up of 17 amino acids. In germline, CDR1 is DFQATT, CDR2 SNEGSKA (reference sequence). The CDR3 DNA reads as TGCAGTGCTAGACCCCGACTAGACCGTACGGACACCGGGGAGCTGTTTTTT. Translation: CSARPRLDRTDTGELFF.

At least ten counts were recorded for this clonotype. The CDR3 DNA reads TGTGCCACCAGCAGAGATCTCGCGACAGTGGGGACTGAAGCTTTCTTT. The encoded protein is CATSRDLATVGTEAFF. The V gene is TRBV15, the J gene TRBJ1-1; TRBD1 might be the D (5 bases). V shed 0 bases and J shed 5 bases, with 16 bases lying between them. In germline, CDR1 is LNHNV, CDR2 YYDKDF (reference sequence). The CDR3 spans 16 residues.

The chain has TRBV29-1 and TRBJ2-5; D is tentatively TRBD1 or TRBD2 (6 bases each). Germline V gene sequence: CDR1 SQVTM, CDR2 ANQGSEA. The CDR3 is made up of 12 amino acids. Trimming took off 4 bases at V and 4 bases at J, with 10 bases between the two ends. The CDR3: CSVVEGGETQYF. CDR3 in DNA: TGCAGCGTTGTTGAGGGGGGAGAGACCCAGTACTTC.

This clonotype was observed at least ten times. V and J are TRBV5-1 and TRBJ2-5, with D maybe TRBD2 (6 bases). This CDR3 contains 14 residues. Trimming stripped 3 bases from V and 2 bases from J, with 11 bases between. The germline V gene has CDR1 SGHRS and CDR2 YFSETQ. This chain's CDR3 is CASSSGLKQETQYF. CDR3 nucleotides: TGCGCCAGCAGCTCTGGACTAAAGCAAGAGACCCAGTACTTC.

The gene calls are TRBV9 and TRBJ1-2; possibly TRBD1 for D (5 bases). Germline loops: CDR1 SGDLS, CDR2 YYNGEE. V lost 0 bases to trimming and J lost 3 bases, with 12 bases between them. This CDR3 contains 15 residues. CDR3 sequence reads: CASSVDGGLYYGYTF. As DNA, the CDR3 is TGTGCCAGCAGCGTAGATGGGGGACTGTACTATGGCTACACCTTC. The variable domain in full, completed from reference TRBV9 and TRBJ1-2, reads DSGVTQTPKHLITATGQRVTLRCSPRSGDLSVYWYQQSLDQGLQFLIQYYNGEERAKGNILERFSAQQFPDLHSELNLSSLELGDSALYFCASSVDGGLYYGYTFGSGTRLTVV.

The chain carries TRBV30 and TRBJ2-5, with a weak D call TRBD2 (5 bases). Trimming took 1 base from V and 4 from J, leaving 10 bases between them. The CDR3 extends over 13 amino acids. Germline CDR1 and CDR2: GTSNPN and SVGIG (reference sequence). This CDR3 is CAWSEVSAETQYF. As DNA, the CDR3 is TGTGCCTGGAGTGAGGTTAGCGCAGAGACCCAGTACTTC.

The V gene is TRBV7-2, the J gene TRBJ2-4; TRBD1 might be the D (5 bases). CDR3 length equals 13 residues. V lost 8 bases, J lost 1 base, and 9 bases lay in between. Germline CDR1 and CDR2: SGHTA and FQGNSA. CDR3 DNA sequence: TGTGCCAGCTCGACAGATGCCAAAAACATTCAGTACTTC. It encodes CASSTDAKNIQYF.